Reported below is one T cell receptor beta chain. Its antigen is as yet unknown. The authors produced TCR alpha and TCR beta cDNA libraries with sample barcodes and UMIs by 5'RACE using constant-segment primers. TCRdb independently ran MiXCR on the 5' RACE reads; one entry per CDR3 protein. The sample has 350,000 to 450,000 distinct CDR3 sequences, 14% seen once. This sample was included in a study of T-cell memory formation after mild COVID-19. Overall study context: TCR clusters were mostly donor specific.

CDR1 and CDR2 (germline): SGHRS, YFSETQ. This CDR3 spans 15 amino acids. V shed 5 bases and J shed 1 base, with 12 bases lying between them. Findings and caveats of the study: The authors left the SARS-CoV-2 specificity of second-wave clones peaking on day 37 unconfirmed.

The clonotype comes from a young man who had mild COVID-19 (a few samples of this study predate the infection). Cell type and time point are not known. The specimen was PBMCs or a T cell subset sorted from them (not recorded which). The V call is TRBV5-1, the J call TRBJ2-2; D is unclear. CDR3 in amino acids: CASSTPSLNTGELFF. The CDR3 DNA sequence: TGCGCCAGCAGTACCCCGTCTCTGAACACCGGGGAGCTGTTTTTT.